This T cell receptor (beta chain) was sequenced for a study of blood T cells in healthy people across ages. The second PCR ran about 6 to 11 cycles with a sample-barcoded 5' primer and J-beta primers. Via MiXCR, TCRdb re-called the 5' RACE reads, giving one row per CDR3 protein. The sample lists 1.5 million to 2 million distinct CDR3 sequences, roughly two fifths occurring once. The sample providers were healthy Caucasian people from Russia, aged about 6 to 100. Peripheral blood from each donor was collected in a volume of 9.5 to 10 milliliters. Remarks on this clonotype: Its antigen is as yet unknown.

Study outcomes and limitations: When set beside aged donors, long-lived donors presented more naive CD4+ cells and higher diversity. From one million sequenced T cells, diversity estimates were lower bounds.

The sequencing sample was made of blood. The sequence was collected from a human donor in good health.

The CDR3 DNA sequence: TGTGCCAGCAGCTTAGGGTGGACTTTAACCGCCTACGAGCAGTACTTC. Its translation is CASSLGWTLTAYEQYF. J is TRBJ2-7 and V is TRBV7-2; perhaps TRBD2 as D (5 bases). V was shortened by 1 base and J by 2 bases, with 15 bases between the two germline ends. This CDR3 is 16 amino acids long. Germline CDR1 is SGHTA and CDR2 is FQGNSA.